This T cell receptor beta chain was sequenced in a study of blood T cell repertoires in COVID-19. This clone has a handful of counts. Between the trimmed V and J ends, which lost 6 bases and 1 base, there was a span of 15 bases. This CDR3 contains 15 residues. CDR1 and CDR2 (germline): MNHEY, SVGAGI. Profiled with immunoSEQ multiplex PCR; TCRdb holds only in-frame clones, not every one. In the table there are 6,000 to 6,500 clones, roughly 89% of which are singletons. This chain connects TRBV6-5 to TRBJ1-1; D is unresolved. The sample consisted of peripheral blood. This TCR derives from a human donor in a cohort sampled during active COVID-19. Here the CDR3 reads CASRYQREPNTEAFF. The CDR3 region has the DNA TGTGCCAGCAGGTACCAGAGGGAACCGAACACTGAAGCTTTCTTT.